Each of the 27 T cell receptor beta chains below was sequenced from the same sample in a study of Graves' ophthalmopathy and Graves' hyperthyroidism. RNA transcripts yielded amplified TCR beta CDR3 regions. First-round RT-PCR relied on HTBI primers, and a second-round multiplex PCR came next. TCRdb analysed the multiplex PCR reads with MiXCR anew, one entry per CDR3 protein. The table shows about 410,000 distinct CDR3 sequences, with 18% occurring only once. Material for sequencing was peripheral blood. These TCRs come from a young woman with Graves' ophthalmopathy.

The table lists this clonotype with many counts. This may be a read error: a much more frequent sequence differs by one nucleotide. Here the CDR3 reads CASSSGTGANIQYF. In nucleotides, the CDR3 is TGTGCCAGCAGCTCCGGGACAGGGGCTAACATTCAGTACTTC. The chain links TRBV7-2 to TRBJ2-4; 10 bases match TRBD1. CDR3 length equals 14 residues. CDR1 SGHTA and CDR2 FQGNSA come from the germline V gene. The J segment lost 7 bases and the V segment lost 4 bases, leaving 4 bases of the junction unmatched.

This clonotype turned up a few times. The V gene is TRBV12-3 or TRBV12-4, the J gene TRBJ2-7; D could derive from TRBD1 or TRBD2 (5 bases each). The CDR3 runs 15 residues. Deletions cut 3 bases from V and 2 bases from J, with 14 bases between. CDR3 sequence (DNA): TGTGCCAGCAGTTTTAGGGGAGACACCACCTACGAGCAGTACTTC. Translated, it gives CASSFRGDTTYEQYF.

The rearrangement uses TRBV29-1 and TRBJ2-5; 7 positions agree with TRBD2. V lost 3 bases and J lost 5; bases outside the gene matches: 9. Germline lookup yields CDR1 SQVTM and CDR2 ANQGSEA. This CDR3 is built from 14 residues. This CDR3 reads CSVEKETSYETQYF. For the CDR3, the DNA is TGCAGCGTTGAGAAAGAGACTAGCTATGAGACCCAGTACTTC.

The V call is TRBV6-1, the J call TRBJ2-2, with TRBD1 matching over 11 bases. This CDR3 region has 16 residues. CDR1 is MNHNS, CDR2 SASEGT, per germline. Losses at the gene ends were 6 bases for V and 5 bases for J; bases not matched to a gene: 8. CDR3 in amino acids: CASSPGQGAGTGELFF. CDR3 nucleotides: TGTGCCAGCAGCCCAGGACAGGGGGCGGGGACCGGGGAGCTGTTTTTT.

In this sample, this clonotype turned up many times. The rearrangement links TRBV20-1 to TRBJ2-3; no clear D gene. This CDR3 spans 12 amino acids. Germline CDR1 reads DFQATT; CDR2 reads SNEGSKA (reference sequence). V lost 6 bases and J lost 4, with 11 bases in between. CDR3 sequence: CSASQSPDTQYF. DNA of the CDR3: TGCAGTGCAAGTCAAAGCCCAGATACGCAGTATTTT.

This clonotype has a count of ten or more. J is TRBJ1-2 and V is TRBV7-2; D ambiguous. V shed 0 bases and J shed 0 bases, with 8 bases lying between them. The CDR3 sequence is 15 residues long. Germline V gene sequence: CDR1 SGHTA, CDR2 FQGNSA. The CDR3 DNA sequence: TGTGCCAGCAGCTTAGCGGTAGACCCTAACTATGGCTACACCTTC. Encoded protein: CASSLAVDPNYGYTF.

The chain combines TRBV11-1 with TRBJ2-7; 13 nucleotides agree with TRBD2. The V gene's germline CDR1 is SGHAT and CDR2 FQDESV (reference sequence). The CDR3 runs 17 residues. Trimming took 5 bases from V and 0 from J; bases not matched to a gene: 7. The CDR3 is CASSLGLAGHSSYEQYF. The CDR3 coding sequence is TGTGCCAGCAGCCTGGGACTAGCGGGGCATAGCTCCTACGAGCAGTACTTC.

This clonotype was seen at least ten times. The chain uses TRBV6-1 and TRBJ2-2; D is uncertain. V was cut by 7 bases and J by 6 bases, with 15 bases left in between. The CDR3 spans 14 residues. Germline V gene data show CDR1 as MNHNS and CDR2 as SASEGT. The CDR3 DNA sequence: TGTGCCAGCAAGGGTTCCCGTTCGGCCGGGGAGCTGTTTTTT. Protein: CASKGSRSAGELFF.

This clonotype was counted many times. This sequence joins TRBV7-9 and TRBJ1-1; D remains unclear. The V gene's germline CDR1 is SEHNR and CDR2 FQNEAQ (reference sequence). The V end was cut by 7 bases, the J end by 8 bases, with 11 bases between. The CDR3 sequence is 11 residues long. CDR3 coding DNA: TGTGCCAGCACCCCGGGCGGGGAAGCTTTCTTT. Its translation: CASTPGGEAFF.

This clonotype was observed at least ten times. The V and J genes are TRBV5-1 and TRBJ2-7; the D gene is possibly TRBD2 (5 bases). Per germline, CDR1 SGHRS and CDR2 YFSETQ. This CDR3 has 13 amino acids. Trimming pared 4 bases from V and 3 bases from J, leaving 11 bases between. For the CDR3, the DNA is TGCGCCAGCAGCAGAGGCCGGGGCTACGAGCAGTACTTC. Encoded protein: CASSRGRGYEQYF.

In its sample, this clonotype was seen many times. The V call is TRBV12-3 or TRBV12-4, the J call TRBJ2-7; 7 nucleotides agree with TRBD1. The CDR3 totals 13 residues. The ends lost 7 bases at V and 3 bases at J; junction bases unmatched: 6. CDR3 loop: CASTKGGLYEQYF. The CDR3 DNA sequence: TGTGCCAGCACCAAAGGGGGCCTCTACGAGCAGTACTTC.

V gene TRBV18 combines with J gene TRBJ1-1; D gene uncertain. The CDR3 sequence is 18 residues long. Trimming removed 5 bases from V and 0 bases from J, with 22 bases in between. Germline V gene sequence: CDR1 KGHSH, CDR2 LQKENI. The CDR3: CASSSLRTRPPMNTEAFF. DNA for the CDR3: TGTGCCAGCTCAAGCTTAAGGACCCGACCTCCTATGAACACTGAAGCTTTCTTT.

This clonotype was seen at least ten times. The chain uses TRBV9 and TRBJ2-7, with 13 bases that match TRBD2. CDR3 length: 18 amino acids. The V gene's germline CDR1 is SGDLS and CDR2 YYNGEE. The J segment lost 6 bases and the V segment lost 0 bases, leaving 12 bases of the junction unmatched. The CDR3: CASSVGGLAGEKSSEQYF. CDR3 in DNA: TGTGCCAGCAGCGTAGGAGGACTAGCGGGGGAGAAAAGCTCCGAGCAGTACTTC.

This clonotype was seen many times. This chain's CDR3 is CASSPTGQRRNEQYF. Here the CDR3 DNA reads TGTGCCAGCAGTCCGACGGGACAGAGGAGGAACGAGCAGTACTTC. The V gene is TRBV28, the J gene TRBJ2-7, with 7 bases fitting TRBD1. The V and J ends lost 5 bases and 5 bases, in that order; junction bases with no gene match: 12. Germline loops: CDR1 MDHEN, CDR2 SYDVKM. This CDR3 contains 15 residues.

There are many counts of this clonotype. The CDR3 protein is CASSRRTVRYGYTF. Here the CDR3 DNA reads TGTGCCAGCAGTCGGCGGACAGTTCGCTATGGCTACACCTTC. The chain carries TRBV6-1 and TRBJ1-2; D perhaps matches TRBD1 (6 bases). Germline CDR1 and CDR2: MNHNS and SASEGT. This CDR3 comprises 14 residues. The V end lost 5 bases, the J end lost 4 bases, and 14 bases lay between the germline ends.

This clonotype has at least ten counts. This chain links TRBV5-1 with TRBJ2-7, with 12 bases aligning to TRBD1. J gave up 5 bases and V 4 bases, and 10 bases lay outside the gene matches. Germline CDR1 SGHRS, CDR2 YFSETQ. This CDR3 region has 16 residues. The CDR3 region is CASSAGDRGLSHEQYF. The CDR3 nucleotides read TGCGCCAGCAGCGCCGGGGACAGGGGGCTTTCCCACGAGCAGTACTTC. Looking up the rest from reference TRBV5-1 and TRBJ2-7 gives the full variable domain: KAGVTQTPRYLIKTRGQQVTLSCSPISGHRSVSWYQQTPGQGLQFLFEYFSETQRNKGNFPGRFSGRQFSNSRSEMNVSTLELGDSALYLCASSAGDRGLSHEQYFGPGTRLTVT.

This clonotype was found many times. The V call is TRBV9, the J call TRBJ2-3; TRBD1 aligns across 12 bases. The germline CDR1 and CDR2 sequences are SGDLS and YYNGEE. The V segment lost 3 bases and the J segment 4 bases; nucleotides outside the gene matches: 6. This CDR3 has 16 amino acids. CDR3 DNA: TGTGCCAGCAGCGGCGGGACAGGGGGCTTGGCAGATACGCAGTATTTT. Its translation is CASSGGTGGLADTQYF.

This clonotype has a handful of counts. This sequence joins TRBV7-3 and TRBJ1-2; D perhaps matches TRBD1 (6 bases). The germline gives CDR1 SGHTA, CDR2 FQGTGA. The CDR3 contains 13 residues. V lost 5 bases, J lost 8 bases, and 15 bases lay in between. CDR3 DNA sequence: TGTGCCAGCAGCGCGGGGGCCCTGGGGGGCTACACCTTC. Its protein product is CASSAGALGGYTF.

The gene calls are TRBV6-4 and TRBJ1-1; maybe TRBD1 (5 bases). The V gene lost 3 bases and the J gene lost 4 bases, with 18 bases spanning the gap. The CDR3 is made up of 16 amino acids. CDR1 and CDR2 (germline): MRHNA, SNTAGT. DNA of the CDR3: TGTGCCAGCAGTGATTCGGAACAGGTTCGGAGCACTGAAGCTTTCTTT. Its protein product is CASSDSEQVRSTEAFF.

The V and J genes are TRBV7-2 and TRBJ1-6, with D perhaps matching TRBD1 (5 bases). The CDR3 covers 15 residues. V lost 2 bases, J lost 7 bases, and 12 bases lay in between. Germline V CDR1 and CDR2: SGHTA, FQGNSA. The CDR3 DNA follows: TGTGCCAGCAGCTTATTGGGGGTGGTGAATTCACCCCTCCACTTT. Amino acids: CASSLLGVVNSPLHF.

This chain joins TRBV12-3 or TRBV12-4 and TRBJ1-2; 7 bases are shared with TRBD1. The junction had 8 bases not matched to a gene; V was cut back by 4 bases and J by 0 bases. The CDR3 loop spans 16 amino acids. CDR3 bases: TGTGCCAGCAGTTCGACAGGGAGTGACGCTAACTATGGCTACACCTTC. This translates into CASSSTGSDANYGYTF.

This clonotype was seen many times. The genes are TRBV11-2 and TRBJ1-6; D is undetermined. V was cut by 1 base and J by 6 bases, with 7 bases left in between. CDR3 size: 14 residues. CDR1 and CDR2 from the germline V gene are SGHAT and FQNNGV. CDR3 residues: CASSLVQSNSPLHF. In DNA form, the CDR3 reads TGTGCCAGCAGCTTAGTACAGTCTAATTCACCCCTCCACTTT.

The genes are TRBV28 and TRBJ1-5; 9 bases align to TRBD1. V lost 3 bases and J lost 2; bases outside the gene matches: 20. The CDR3 totals 21 residues. CDR1 and CDR2 from the germline V gene are MDHEN and SYDVKM. CDR3 residues: CASSFRQSPGTGRFGNQPQHF. In nucleotides, the CDR3 is TGTGCCAGCAGTTTCCGCCAAAGTCCCGGGACAGGGAGGTTTGGCAATCAGCCCCAGCATTTT.

This clonotype showed up many times. V is TRBV5-1 and J is TRBJ2-7; 10 bases align to TRBD1. Germline V gene lookup returns CDR1 SGHRS and CDR2 YFSETQ. The trim removed 5 bases at V and 6 bases at J, leaving 11 bases unmatched. The CDR3 has 15 residues. CDR3 residues: CASSSRSGTGVEQYF. The DNA of the CDR3 is TGCGCCAGCAGTTCGAGATCCGGGACAGGGGTCGAGCAGTACTTC. Looking up the rest from reference TRBV5-1 and TRBJ2-7 gives the full variable domain: KAGVTQTPRYLIKTRGQQVTLSCSPISGHRSVSWYQQTPGQGLQFLFEYFSETQRNKGNFPGRFSGRQFSNSRSEMNVSTLELGDSALYLCASSSRSGTGVEQYFGPGTRLTVT.

This clonotype was counted ten times or more. V gene TRBV20-1 combines with J gene TRBJ1-2, with unresolved D. The germline CDR1 and CDR2 sequences are DFQATT and SNEGSKA (reference sequence). The CDR3 totals 13 residues. V lost 0 bases, J lost 5 bases, and 10 bases lay in between. Written as DNA, the CDR3 is TGCAGTGCTAGAGACAGGAATTCTTATGGCTACACCTTC. It translates to CSARDRNSYGYTF.

This clonotype occurred many times. V is TRBV11-2 and J is TRBJ1-5, with unresolved D. The V end was cut by 0 bases, the J end by 3 bases, with 12 bases between. The germline CDR1 and CDR2 sequences are SGHAT and FQNNGV. The CDR3 is 16 amino acids. The DNA of the CDR3 is TGTGCCAGCAGCTTAGAACCTGTCAGATTCAATCAGCCCCAGCATTTT. Protein product: CASSLEPVRFNQPQHF.

The sample holds many counts of this clonotype. The chain carries TRBV28 and TRBJ1-1; D remains ambiguous. This CDR3 comprises 17 residues. Trimming removed 3 bases at V and 2 bases at J, with 19 bases between. CDR1 MDHEN and CDR2 SYDVKM come from the germline V gene. CDR3 region: CASSFLPVGRSNTEAFF. DNA of the CDR3: TGTGCCAGCAGTTTTCTCCCCGTCGGGAGGTCAAACACTGAAGCTTTCTTT.